Listed here are 21 T cell receptor beta chains from one sample, sequenced in a study of tumor and adjacent non-tumor tissue in lung cancer (dated by TCRdb to about 2018). Bulk unsorted tissue served as the source for RNA extraction, and RNA quality was assessed using a NanoDrop ND-1000 and an Agilent 2100. The library was made by multiplex PCR. The sequencer was an Illumina HiSeq 2500. TCRbeta libraries were constructed through three rounds of nested PCR with primers (Table S4) according to protocols modified from ARM-PCR. TCRdb ran its own pipeline on the public reads, namely fastp trimming at Q25 and MiXCR clone calling, and kept in-frame beta chains. All rows with the same CDR3 protein become a single entry with the most common DNA and genes. This sample has some 84,000 distinct CDR3 sequences in its table, and around 59% of those were observed once. Of the sample, approximately 15% is held by the ten largest clones.

Sequenced material: lung tumor tissue. The receptors come from a man between 65 and 85 years old with non-small cell lung cancer.

Points on this clonotype: A read error is possible here, since a much larger clone lies one base away. CDR3 loop: CASSPWGHEQSF. In DNA, the CDR3 is TGTGCCAGCAGTCCATGGGGTCATGAGCAGTCCTTC. The chain employs TRBV12-3 or TRBV12-4 and TRBJ2-1; D not resolved. There are 12 residues in the CDR3.

The rearrangement links TRBV20-1 to TRBJ2-7; D is unclear. The CDR3 has 17 amino acids. V was clipped by 0 bases and J by 0 bases, with 18 bases between them. Germline CDR1 DFQATT, CDR2 SNEGSKA (reference sequence). The CDR3 spells CSARDAGDWRSSYEQYF. CDR3 DNA sequence: TGCAGTGCTAGAGATGCTGGGGATTGGCGGAGCTCCTACGAGCAGTACTTC.

This clonotype was counted a single time. V usage is TRBV20-1 and J usage is TRBJ2-1; D may correspond to TRBD1 or TRBD2 (5 bases each). This CDR3 is 14 amino acids long. V dropped 5 bases and J dropped 13 bases, with 24 bases sitting between them. Germline CDR1 and CDR2: DFQATT and SNEGSKA (reference sequence). The CDR3 loop is CSAVLAAQGRDQFF. As DNA, the CDR3 is TGCAGTGCTGTCCTCGCGGCCCAGGGTCGGGATCAGTTCTTC.

CDR3 in DNA: TGTGCCAGCAGCCTGTTACAGGTGGCATGCGAGCAGTACTTC. It encodes CASSLLQVACEQYF. The chain uses TRBV12-3 or TRBV12-4 and TRBJ2-7, with a tentative D call TRBD1 (5 bases). The CDR3 consists of 14 residues. Trimming took off 6 bases at V and 6 bases at J, with 18 bases between the two ends.

Of note for this clonotype: The conserved phenylalanine or tryptophan is not found at the CDR3 terminus, so this likely reflects a read error. The CDR3 bases are TGCAGTTCGGACAGTGGCGACGAGCAGTACCTC. It codes for CSSDSGDEQYL. The chain recombines TRBV20-1 with TRBJ2-7; D possibly corresponds to TRBD1 (6 bases). CDR3 length equals 11 residues. CDR1 and CDR2 (germline): DFQATT, SNEGSKA (reference sequence). Trimming took 8 bases from V and 5 from J, leaving 13 bases between them.

The CDR3 DNA reads as TGCAGTGCTAGAGATAGGTATACCGGTAGCACAGATACGCAGTATTTT. Protein sequence: CSARDRYTGSTDTQYF. The chain carries TRBV20-1 and TRBJ2-3; no firm D call. The CDR3 contains 16 residues. Germline CDR1 reads DFQATT; CDR2 reads SNEGSKA (reference sequence). V dropped 0 bases and J dropped 0 bases, with 13 bases sitting between them.

Note on this clonotype: The junction shows a germline mismatch at one end, possibly a read error. The chain has TRBV29-1 and TRBJ2-3; tentative D call: TRBD1 (6 bases). This CDR3 contains 20 residues. Germline V CDR1 and CDR2: SQVTM, ANQGSEA. CDR3 sequence (DNA): TGCAGCGCGAGACAGGAAGTGAGCACCAGAGGTTTGATCGGAACAGATACGCAATATTTT. Its translation: CSARQEVSTRGLIGTDTQYF.

This clonotype was observed once. The rearrangement joins TRBV29-1 to TRBJ2-7, with D hard to call. The CDR3 spans 12 residues. Trimming removed 7 bases at V and 10 bases at J, with 20 bases between. Per the germline V gene, CDR1 is SQVTM and CDR2 is ANQGSEA. The CDR3: CSARSSSGVQYF. The CDR3 DNA reads as TGCAGCGCCCGAAGCTCGTCGGGCGTACAGTACTTC.

Concerning this clonotype itself: At one end, the junction sequence differs from germline, possibly due to a read error. The CDR3 loop is CSATTGGNYGHTF. The CDR3 coding sequence is TGCAGTGCCACGACGGGGGGCAACTATGGCCACACCTTC. The genes are TRBV20-1 and TRBJ1-2; weak D call: TRBD1 (6 bases). CDR3 length: 13 amino acids. The germline V gene has CDR1 DFQATT and CDR2 SNEGSKA (reference sequence).

Many counts were recorded for this clonotype. The chain links TRBV29-1 to TRBJ2-3; D perhaps matches TRBD1 (7 bases). The CDR3 contains 13 residues. Trimming left V 4 bases short and J 3 bases short, with 11 bases between. Germline lookup yields CDR1 SQVTM and CDR2 ANQGSEA. The CDR3 is CSVVPGGTDTQYF. CDR3 DNA sequence: TGCAGCGTTGTTCCAGGGGGGACAGATACGCAGTATTTT.

For this clonotype: This may be a read error, as it is one base from a much larger clone. J is TRBJ2-3 and V is TRBV6-1; 7 bases are shared with TRBD2. CDR3 length: 14 amino acids. Germline V gives CDR1 MNHNS, CDR2 SASEGT. The CDR3 reads CASSRGLVYDMQYF. The CDR3 coding sequence is TGTGCCAGCAGCCGAGGACTAGTATACGATATGCAGTATTTT.

A remark on this clonotype: Compared with germline, one end of the junction differs, possibly owing to a read error. CDR3 region: CASRRTGDITEAFF. In nucleotides, the CDR3 is TGTGCAAGCAGACGGACAGGAGATATCACTGAAGCTTTCTTT. The chain links TRBV6-2 or TRBV6-3 to TRBJ1-1, with TRBD1 matching over 7 bases. This CDR3 has 14 amino acids. Germline lookup yields CDR1 MNHEY and CDR2 SVGEGT.

The chain carries TRBV11-3 and TRBJ2-1; D could derive from TRBD1 or TRBD2 (5 bases each). The V end was cut by 6 bases, the J end by 0 bases, with 15 bases between. From germline, CDR1 is SGHNT and CDR2 YENEEA. CDR3 size: 16 residues. CDR3: CASSPRGASSYNEQFF. Here the CDR3 DNA reads TGTGCCAGCAGTCCCCGGGGCGCCAGCTCCTACAATGAGCAGTTCTTC.

Only a few counts were recorded for this clonotype. Because it lacks the conserved phenylalanine or tryptophan at the end, this CDR3 is likely a read error. The chain is built from TRBV30 and TRBJ2-1; 14 bases align to TRBD2. With 6 bases clipped from V and 4 bases from J, the junction kept 20 bases outside the gene matches. This CDR3 is built from 20 residues. Looked up from germline, CDR1 is GTSNPN and CDR2 is SVGIG (reference sequence). The CDR3 reads CACLPYRTSGGPTFYNEQFL. The DNA for the CDR3 is TGTGCCTGTTTACCATATCGGACTAGCGGGGGGCCGACTTTTTACAATGAGCAGTTCTTA.

A word on this clonotype: With a much larger clone just one base away, this may be a read error. The V call is TRBV2, the J call TRBJ1-2; D not certain. The germline V gene encodes CDR1 SNHLY and CDR2 FYNNEI. The CDR3 totals 13 residues. V was clipped by 0 bases and J by 10 bases, with 12 bases between them. In DNA form, the CDR3 reads TGTGCCAGCAGTGAAGCACGTTCCGGTGTCTACACCTTC. Translating it yields CASSEARSGVYTF.

A single count supports this clonotype. A read error is possible here, since a much larger clone lies one base away. The rearrangement links TRBV5-1 to TRBJ1-4; the D is unclear. The CDR3 totals 14 residues. CDR1 is SGHRS and CDR2 is YFSETQ in the germline V gene. The CDR3 DNA follows: TGCGCCAACAGCTTGAAGGGAGGTGATGTAAAACTGTTTTTT. This sequence encodes CANSLKGGDVKLFF.

A note on this clonotype: Possible read error: a much larger clone is one base away. The conserved phenylalanine or tryptophan normally closing the CDR3 is absent here, so this likely arose from a read error. The rearrangement joins TRBV12-3 or TRBV12-4 to TRBJ2-5, with 11 bases aligning to TRBD2. The CDR3 totals 17 residues. V was clipped by 0 bases and J by 5 bases; unmatched bases: 8. The CDR3 region is CASSLASGRAFSETQYY. The CDR3 nucleotides read TGTGCCAGCAGTTTAGCTAGCGGGAGGGCCTTTAGCGAGACCCAGTACTAC.

This clonotype was observed once. This is likely a read error, given that the CDR3 carries no conserved phenylalanine or tryptophan at its end. The V call is TRBV9, the J call TRBJ2-2; D unclear. Germline CDR1 SGDLS, CDR2 YYNGEE. Trimming took off 0 bases at V and 7 bases at J, with 13 bases between the two ends. CDR3 length: 15 residues. DNA of the CDR3: TGTGCCAGCAGCGTAGCTGTCGTCGATGACGGGGAGCTGTTTCTT. Translating it yields CASSVAVVDDGELFL.

On this clonotype itself: Because the CDR3 is missing its conserved closing phenylalanine or tryptophan, this is likely a read error. The chain recombines TRBV5-1 with TRBJ2-1; the match to TRBD2 covers 16 bases. CDR3 size: 17 residues. V trimming: 4 bases; J trimming: 2 bases; junction bases outside the gene matches: 3. Germline CDR1 is SGHRS and CDR2 is YFSETQ. CDR3 DNA sequence: TGCGCCAGCAGCGGGGGGACTAGCGGGAGGGCCTACAATGAGCAGTTCCTC. Its protein product is CASSGGTSGRAYNEQFL.

The chain joins TRBV29-1 to TRBJ2-1, with 8 bases that match TRBD1. The CDR3 loop spans 14 amino acids. CDR1 is SQVTM and CDR2 is ANQGSEA in the germline V gene. Trimming removed 5 bases from V and 14 bases from J; junction bases left unmatched: 17. As DNA, the CDR3 is TGCAGCGTTAATGGACAGGGAGTGACGAATGAAGAGTTCTTC. Protein product: CSVNGQGVTNEEFF.

This clonotype is termed medium-sized. The V call is TRBV11-2, the J call TRBJ1-2, with 9 bases aligning to TRBD1. V was clipped by 6 bases and J by 9 bases; unmatched bases: 11. Germline assignment: CDR1 SGHAT and CDR2 FQNNGV. The CDR3 covers 14 residues. This CDR3 reads CASRAGTGPFSYTF. CDR3 bases: TGTGCCAGCAGAGCCGGGACAGGGCCGTTTAGCTACACCTTC.